This T cell receptor (beta chain) was identified in a study of human T cells and chemical hapten exposure. Whole-study findings and limits: High-frequency TCRs, those above 1 in 1000, stayed the same after DPC sensitization.

Time point specified: patch test 2, 6 weeks after DPC sensitization. Treatment denoted: therapeutic diphenylcyclopropenone sensitization with weekly scalp DPC. Blood was collected ahead of every patch test applied. The CDR3 is 14 amino acids. V trimming: 6 bases; J trimming: 3 bases; junction bases outside the gene matches: 5. Germline loops: CDR1 SNHLY, CDR2 FYNNEI. Individual cDNA molecules had unique molecular identifiers attached to them by the library. In TCRdb, the RACE reads were re-called with MiXCR into one record per CDR3 protein. The sample lists tens of thousands of distinct CDR3 sequences, approximately 10% seen once, with around 6.8% in the top ten. The table lists this clonotype with many counts. The antigen is unknown.

The V and J genes are TRBV2 and TRBJ1-5; 7 bases are shared with TRBD1. This clonotype was obtained from a woman between 45 and 60 years old with alopecia areata. Some clones in this sample may be carry-over from other donors' samples. Sequences were derived from whole blood, sampled in connection with sensitization to the hapten diphenylcyclopropenone (DPC). CDR3 in DNA: TGTGCCAGCAGCCCACAGGGGTCCAATCAGCCCCAGCATTTT. Protein product: CASSPQGSNQPQHF.